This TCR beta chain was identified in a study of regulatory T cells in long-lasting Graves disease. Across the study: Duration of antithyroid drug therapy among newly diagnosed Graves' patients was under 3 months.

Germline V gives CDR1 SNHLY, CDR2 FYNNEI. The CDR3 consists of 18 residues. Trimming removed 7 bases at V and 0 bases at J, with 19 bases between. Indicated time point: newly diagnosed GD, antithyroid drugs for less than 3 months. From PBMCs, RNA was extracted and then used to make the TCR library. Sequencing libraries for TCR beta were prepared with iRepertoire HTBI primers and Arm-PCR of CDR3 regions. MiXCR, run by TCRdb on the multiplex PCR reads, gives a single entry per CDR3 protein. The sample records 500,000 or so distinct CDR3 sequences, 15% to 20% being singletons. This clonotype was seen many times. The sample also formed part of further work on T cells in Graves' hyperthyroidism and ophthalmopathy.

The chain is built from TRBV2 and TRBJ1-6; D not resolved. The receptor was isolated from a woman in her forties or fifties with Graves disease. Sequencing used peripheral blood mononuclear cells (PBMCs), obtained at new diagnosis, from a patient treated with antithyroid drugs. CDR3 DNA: TGTGCCAGCAATGTGGCAGCAAATACGAGCTCCTATAATTCACCCCTCCACTTT. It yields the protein CASNVAANTSSYNSPLHF.